These T cell receptor beta chains were read from a single sample in a study of siplizumab effects on memory and regulatory T cells. Generated by immunoSEQ multiplex PCR, the TCRdb table keeps only in-frame clones and is missing some. The sample contains roughly 120,000 clones, roughly 94% of which appear only once. Sequencing used non-Treg CD4+ T cells sorted from blood. The receptors originated from a human donor in good health. CDR3s include the opening cysteine and the closing phenylalanine or tryptophan.

J gene: TRBJ1-6
V gene: TRBV7-9
CDR3 length: 16
CDR3 protein: CASSRQGALYNSPLHF

J gene: TRBJ1-1
V gene: TRBV7-3
CDR3 length: 13
CDR3 protein: CASSSVGLTEAFF

J gene: TRBJ1-1
V gene: TRBV11-2
CDR3 length: 15
CDR3 protein: CASSSLGTLNTEAFF

J gene: TRBJ2-7
V gene: TRBV28
CDR3 length: 11
CDR3 protein: CASRNTYEQYF

J gene: TRBJ2-7
V gene: TRBV7-9
CDR3 length: 11
CDR3 protein: CASSLPVPRYF

J gene: TRBJ2-1
V gene: TRBV5-1
CDR3 length: 15
CDR3 protein: CASSFRGLDYNEQFF

J gene: TRBJ1-1
V gene: TRBV18
CDR3 length: 13
CDR3 protein: CASSLGGNTEAFF

J gene: TRBJ1-2
V gene: TRBV5-1
CDR3 length: 15
CDR3 protein: CASSFSYTINYGYTF

J gene: TRBJ1-1
V gene: TRBV5-4
CDR3 length: 15
CDR3 protein: CASTNPGTLNTEAFF

J gene: TRBJ1-5
V gene: TRBV6-1
CDR3 length: 14
CDR3 protein: CASSPVRFNQPQHF

J gene: TRBJ2-7
V gene: TRBV11-2
CDR3 length: 16
CDR3 protein: CASSLDRGTGGHEQYF

J gene: TRBJ1-4
V gene: TRBV19
CDR3 length: 13
CDR3 protein: CASSTGFREKLFF

J gene: TRBJ2-7
V gene: TRBV18
CDR3 length: 12
CDR3 protein: CASSRGMYEQYF

J gene: TRBJ2-1
V gene: TRBV5-1
CDR3 length: 14
CDR3 protein: CASSSGHSYNEQFF

J gene: TRBJ2-3
V gene: TRBV6-5
CDR3 length: 13
CDR3 protein: CASRRGPVDTQYF

J gene: TRBJ2-5
V gene: TRBV6-7
CDR3 length: 13
CDR3 protein: CASMGGEAQTQYF

J gene: TRBJ2-1
V gene: TRBV19
CDR3 length: 13
CDR3 protein: CASAADRDNEQFF

J gene: TRBJ2-5
V gene: TRBV18
CDR3 length: 16
CDR3 protein: CASSRNELGRKETQYF

J gene: TRBJ2-5
V gene: TRBV19
CDR3 length: 16
CDR3 protein: CASKRWGREIGETQYF

J gene: TRBJ1-2
V gene: TRBV5-1
CDR3 length: 14
CDR3 protein: CASSWDRGSNGYTF

J gene: TRBJ1-1
V gene: TRBV29-1
CDR3 length: 14
CDR3 protein: CSVYDRGRYTEAFF

J gene: TRBJ1-2
V gene: TRBV7-3
CDR3 length: 13
CDR3 protein: CASSFNERAGYTF

J gene: TRBJ1-2
V gene: TRBV18
CDR3 length: 12
CDR3 protein: CASSPIAGGYTF

J gene: TRBJ2-2
V gene: TRBV10-3
CDR3 length: 16
CDR3 protein: CAISENTGENTGELFF

J gene: TRBJ2-1
V gene: TRBV19
CDR3 length: 18
CDR3 protein: CASSTRPKRTGGLNEQFF

J gene: TRBJ2-1
V gene: TRBV6-1
CDR3 length: 17
CDR3 protein: CASSEGLSGFSYNEQFF

J gene: TRBJ1-2
V gene: TRBV6-5
CDR3 length: 11
CDR3 protein: CASSYGYGYTF

J gene: TRBJ2-2
V gene: TRBV5-1
CDR3 length: 14
CDR3 protein: CASSLDWEGGELFF

J gene: TRBJ2-1
V gene: TRBV19
CDR3 length: 15
CDR3 protein: CASRRPTSSYNEQFF

J gene: TRBJ1-3
V gene: TRBV7-3
CDR3 length: 15
CDR3 protein: CASSLRGQGGNTIYF

J gene: TRBJ2-1
V gene: TRBV19
CDR3 length: 14
CDR3 protein: CASKGLAGGGEQFF

J gene: TRBJ2-3
V gene: TRBV6-6
CDR3 length: 14
CDR3 protein: CASSYPGEGDTQYF

J gene: TRBJ1-2
V gene: TRBV18
CDR3 length: 16
CDR3 protein: CASSPQVGGSSYGYTF

J gene: TRBJ2-1
V gene: TRBV6-5
CDR3 length: 14
CDR3 protein: CASSYSEGGNEQFF

J gene: TRBJ2-1
V gene: TRBV20-1
CDR3 length: 10
CDR3 protein: CSARRGEQFF

J gene: TRBJ2-5
V gene: TRBV9
CDR3 length: 15
CDR3 protein: CASSVGGLDQETQYF

J gene: TRBJ2-2
V gene: TRBV7-9
CDR3 length: 15
CDR3 protein: CASSQLAGDTGELFF

J gene: TRBJ1-2
V gene: TRBV15
CDR3 length: 13
CDR3 protein: CATSREQGDGYTF

J gene: TRBJ2-2
V gene: TRBV9
CDR3 length: 14
CDR3 protein: CASSIGRRTGELFF

J gene: TRBJ2-1
V gene: TRBV10-3
CDR3 length: 11
CDR3 protein: CAINGPGEQFF

J gene: TRBJ2-7
V gene: TRBV5-1
CDR3 length: 15
CDR3 protein: CASTPLGRALDEQYF

J gene: TRBJ1-5
V gene: TRBV6-1
CDR3 length: 14
CDR3 protein: CASNKGLRNQPQHF

J gene: TRBJ1-1
V gene: TRBV11-2
CDR3 length: 14
CDR3 protein: CASSLGQLNTEAFF

J gene: TRBJ1-1
V gene: TRBV5-6
CDR3 length: 13
CDR3 protein: CASSYRGFTEAFF

J gene: TRBJ2-2
V gene: TRBV15
CDR3 length: 16
CDR3 protein: CATSRGTGGITGELFF